These 26 T cell receptor beta chains came from one sample sequenced in a study of blood T cell repertoires in COVID-19. The method was immunoSEQ multiplex PCR; TCRdb's version includes in-frame clones alone and lacks a portion of them. Here the sample spans fewer than 65,000 clones, 78% being singletons. Source material: peripheral blood. These receptors all stem from a human donor in a cohort sampled during active COVID-19.

This chain joins TRBV10-2 and TRBJ1-3; D is undetermined. The CDR3 extends over 16 amino acids. Germline assignment: CDR1 WSHSY and CDR2 SAAADI. Trimming left V 6 bases short and J 4 bases short, with 19 bases between. For the CDR3, the DNA is TGCGCCAGCAGGCCCGCGGGCCTTTGGTCCGGAAACACCATATATTTT. It codes for CASRPAGLWSGNTIYF.

The rearrangement uses TRBV4-1 and TRBJ2-2, with a tentative D call TRBD2 (5 bases). The CDR3 loop spans 16 amino acids. CDR1 MGHRA and CDR2 YSYEKL come from the germline V gene. Trimming took 0 bases from V and 2 from J, leaving 10 bases between them. The DNA of the CDR3 is TGCGCCAGCAGCCAAGATATAAGGACTAACACCGGGGAGCTGTTTTTT. It is translated as CASSQDIRTNTGELFF.

The chain combines TRBV3-1 (or the pseudogene TRBV3-2) with TRBJ2-1; tentative D call: TRBD2 (5 bases). The CDR3 covers 15 residues. V dropped 0 bases and J dropped 3 bases, with 9 bases sitting between them. Germline values: CDR1 LGHDT, CDR2 YNNKEL (reference sequence). The DNA for the CDR3 is TGTGCCAGCAGCCAAGATTACGGGATCTACAATGAGCAGTTCTTC. Translated, it gives CASSQDYGIYNEQFF.

The chain couples TRBV11-3 to TRBJ2-3; TRBD2 aligns across 8 bases. There are 16 residues in the CDR3. The V gene end was trimmed by 5 bases and the J gene end by 2 bases; junction bases not matched to a gene: 9. CDR1 SGHNT and CDR2 YENEEA come from the germline V gene. The DNA of the CDR3 is TGTGCCAGCAGCCCGGTGGCTAGCGGGTTCACAGATACGCAGTATTTT. This gives the protein CASSPVASGFTDTQYF.

J is TRBJ2-1 and V is TRBV4-1; 8 nucleotides match TRBD2. Germline values: CDR1 MGHRA, CDR2 YSYEKL. V lost 1 base and J lost 12; bases outside the gene matches: 2. The CDR3 length is 12 residues. This CDR3 reads CASSQAGGTQFF. The DNA for the CDR3 is TGCGCCAGCAGCCAAGCGGGGGGGACGCAGTTCTTC.

This chain connects TRBV2 to TRBJ1-6; D is possibly TRBD1 (6 bases). This CDR3 is built from 15 residues. Germline CDR1 SNHLY, CDR2 FYNNEI. The V end was cut by 10 bases, the J end by 6 bases, with 19 bases between. CDR3 in DNA: TGTGCCACCAAAGGGGGGGGGCGTAGTAATTCACCCCTCCACTTT. Protein product: CATKGGGRSNSPLHF.

The genes are TRBV6-1 and TRBJ2-5; 8 bases map to TRBD1. After removal of 1 base from V and 5 bases from J, the junction contained 6 bases not matched to a gene. The germline V gene has CDR1 MNHNS and CDR2 SASEGT. The CDR3 consists of 15 residues. CDR3 loop: CASSEGTGIRETQYF. DNA for the CDR3: TGTGCCAGCAGTGAAGGGACAGGGATTCGGGAGACCCAGTACTTC.

Only a few counts were recorded for this clone. The chain recombines TRBV25-1 with TRBJ1-1; 9 positions agree with TRBD1. This CDR3 is 14 amino acids long. With 7 bases clipped from V and 10 bases from J, the junction kept 13 bases outside the gene matches. Looked up from germline, CDR1 is MGHDK and CDR2 is SYGVNS. The CDR3 region is CASKWGRGQGTAFF. As DNA, the CDR3 is TGTGCCAGCAAGTGGGGAAGAGGACAGGGGACAGCTTTCTTT.

This clone was observed a few times. This chain joins TRBV10-3 and TRBJ2-2; 13 bases agree with TRBD2. V dropped 0 bases and J dropped 3; count of bases not matched to a gene: 4. This CDR3 contains 18 residues. The germline V gene encodes CDR1 ENHRY and CDR2 SYGVKD. CDR3 in DNA: TGTGCCATCAGTGAGTCCGGGACTAGCGGGACGTACACCGGGGAGCTGTTTTTT. Encoded protein: CAISESGTSGTYTGELFF.

V and J are TRBV27 and TRBJ1-6, with TRBD1 matching 7 bases. CDR3 length: 14 residues. J was trimmed by 5 bases and V by 6 bases; bases with no gene match: 4. CDR1 and CDR2 from the germline V gene are MNHEY and SMNVEV (reference sequence). CDR3 sequence: CASRAGTDNSPLHF. The CDR3, as DNA: TGTGCCAGCAGGGCCGGGACAGATAATTCACCCCTCCACTTT.

The genes are TRBV7-3 and TRBJ2-2; weak D call: TRBD2 (6 bases). The CDR3 is 14 residues long. Between the trimmed V and J ends, which lost 2 bases and 7 bases, there was a span of 11 bases. The germline V gene has CDR1 SGHTA and CDR2 FQGTGA. CDR3 in DNA: TGTGCCAGCAGCTTACGCGGGGCGAACGGGGAGCTGTTTTTT. This translates into CASSLRGANGELFF. The variable domain in full, with the rest retrieved from reference TRBV7-3 and TRBJ2-2, is GAGVSQTPSNKVTEKGKYVELRCDPISGHTALYWYRQSLGQGPEFLIYFQGTGAADDSGLPNDRFFAVRPEGSVSTLKIQRTERGDSAVYLCASSLRGANGELFFGEGSRLTVL.

The gene calls are TRBV6-1 and TRBJ2-3; tentative D call: TRBD2 (6 bases). V was shortened by 1 base and J by 3 bases, with 17 bases between the two germline ends. This CDR3 comprises 17 residues. Germline loops: CDR1 MNHNS, CDR2 SASEGT. The CDR3: CASSEGKRPGGTDTQYF. The CDR3 DNA reads as TGTGCCAGCAGTGAAGGAAAAAGGCCTGGGGGGACAGATACGCAGTATTTT.

The chain combines TRBV6-7 with TRBJ1-1, with a tentative D call TRBD1 (6 bases). TRBV6-7 is reported as an ORF; its role is uncertain. Trimming shortened V by 5 bases and J by 3 bases, and 25 bases separated the two germline ends. CDR3 length: 18 amino acids. The CDR3 region has the DNA TGTGCCAGCAGTCACGATAGAAGCCGGGACATCGAGGACACTGAAGCTTTCTTT. Residues: CASSHDRSRDIEDTEAFF.

The chain joins TRBV9 to TRBJ2-5; 13 positions match TRBD2. V was pared by 4 bases and J by 5 bases, with 11 bases of the junction left unmatched. Germline CDR1 and CDR2: SGDLS and YYNGEE. CDR3 length: 17 residues. Here the CDR3 DNA reads TGTGCCAGCAGCCCTCACCCCGGACTAGCGGGAGACGAGACCCAGTACTTC. Protein product: CASSPHPGLAGDETQYF.

The chain joins TRBV2 to TRBJ2-1; the match to TRBD2 covers 14 bases. Per the germline V gene, CDR1 is SNHLY and CDR2 is FYNNEI. The trim removed 4 bases at V and 5 bases at J, leaving 4 bases unmatched. The CDR3 covers 16 residues. The CDR3 DNA sequence: TGTGCCAGCAGTGCACTGGGACTAGCGGGGGACAATGAGCAGTTCTTC. It encodes CASSALGLAGDNEQFF.

The rearrangement joins TRBV6-5 to TRBJ1-6; D possibly corresponds to TRBD1 (5 bases). This CDR3 spans 16 amino acids. Trimming cost V 0 bases and J 9 bases, with 15 bases left between them. In germline, CDR1 is MNHEY, CDR2 SVGAGI. The CDR3 spells CASSYSEQGMGSPLHF. The CDR3 DNA follows: TGTGCCAGCAGTTACTCCGAGCAGGGTATGGGTTCACCCCTCCACTTT.

This clone was detected a few times. The rearrangement uses TRBV28 and TRBJ2-6, with no clear D. The CDR3 consists of 16 residues. The germline V and J ends were trimmed by 6 bases and 2 bases, with 14 bases remaining between them. Germline V gene data show CDR1 as MDHEN and CDR2 as SYDVKM. The CDR3 DNA sequence: TGTGCCAGCAGATCCAGATCAGGCGCTGGGGCCAACGTCCTGACTTTC. Translation gives CASRSRSGAGANVLTF.

This chain joins TRBV7-6 and TRBJ2-1; 10 positions agree with TRBD2. This CDR3 is 17 amino acids long. The trim removed 1 base at V and 4 bases at J, leaving 7 bases unmatched. Germline V gene sequence: CDR1 SGHVS, CDR2 FNYEAQ. CDR3: CASSLVTASGGYNEQFF. The CDR3 coding sequence is TGTGCCAGCAGCTTAGTTACCGCTAGCGGGGGATACAATGAGCAGTTCTTC.

The chain uses TRBV11-2 and TRBJ2-2, with a weak D call TRBD2 (5 bases). The CDR3 is made up of 16 amino acids. The germline V gene has CDR1 SGHAT and CDR2 FQNNGV. The V end was cut by 6 bases, the J end by 4 bases, with 18 bases between. The CDR3 region has the DNA TGTGCCAGCAGAAGTCTCGGGGAGCGCACCACCGGGGAGCTGTTTTTT. This gives the protein CASRSLGERTTGELFF.

This sequence joins TRBV12-3 or TRBV12-4 and TRBJ2-7; a weak D match, TRBD2 (7 bases). Trimming stripped 3 bases from V and 6 bases from J, with 12 bases between. This CDR3 contains 13 residues. The DNA for the CDR3 is TGTGCCAGCAGTTTCGGGGGCGGGAGCGAGCAGTACTTC. It specifies CASSFGGGSEQYF.

The CDR3 DNA is TGTGCCAGCAGCCGGGGAGGGGCCCAGTACTTC. It translates to CASSRGGAQYF. This chain links TRBV7-2 with TRBJ2-5, with TRBD2 identical over 7 bases. V dropped 5 bases and J dropped 9; count of bases not matched to a gene: 3. The CDR3 loop spans 11 amino acids. Per germline, CDR1 SGHTA and CDR2 FQGNSA.

This clone was recorded a few times. The chain carries TRBV4-2 and TRBJ2-7; maybe TRBD1 (6 bases). The V gene's germline CDR1 is LGHNA and CDR2 YNFKEQ. Trimming removed 4 bases from V and 5 bases from J, with 18 bases in between. The CDR3 sequence is 15 residues long. CDR3 residues: CASSLGQSLGDEQYF. The CDR3 DNA is TGTGCCAGCAGCCTAGGACAGAGCCTTGGCGACGAGCAGTACTTC.

The gene calls are TRBV19 and TRBJ1-2; TRBD1 matches at 9 bases. CDR3 length equals 15 residues. Germline V lookup: CDR1 LNHDA, CDR2 SQIVND (reference sequence). V shed 3 bases and J 2 bases; nucleotides not matched to a gene: 4. The CDR3 loop reads CASSIGTGPNYGYTF. The CDR3 nucleotides are TGTGCCAGTAGTATTGGGACAGGGCCGAACTATGGCTACACCTTC.

The table lists this clone with a count of one. The chain uses TRBV5-6 and TRBJ1-5, with D possibly matching TRBD1 (5 bases). V lost 0 bases, J lost 2 bases, and 15 bases lay in between. The CDR3 length is 17 residues. Germline V gene lookup returns CDR1 SGHDT and CDR2 YYEEEE. This CDR3 reads CASSLAGGSFGNQPQHF. The CDR3 DNA follows: TGTGCCAGCAGCTTGGCCGGGGGGTCGTTTGGCAATCAGCCCCAGCATTTT.

The chain couples TRBV19 to TRBJ1-2; TRBD1 aligns across 7 bases. CDR1 and CDR2 (germline): LNHDA, SQIVND (reference sequence). The ends lost 4 bases at V and 4 bases at J; junction bases unmatched: 3. CDR3 size: 13 residues. The CDR3 reads CASSTRGSYGYTF. CDR3 coding DNA: TGTGCCAGTAGTACCAGGGGGTCCTATGGCTACACCTTC. Drawing the rest from reference TRBV19 and TRBJ1-2, the complete variable domain is DGGITQSPKYLFRKEGQNVTLSCEQNLNHDAMYWYRQDPGQGLRLIYYSQIVNDFQKGDIAEGYSVSREKKESFPLTVTSAQKNPTAFYLCASSTRGSYGYTFGSGTRLTVV.

The rearrangement joins TRBV3-1 (or the pseudogene TRBV3-2) to TRBJ1-1, with 7 bases fitting TRBD1. V was clipped by 0 bases and J by 9 bases; unmatched bases: 7. The CDR3 spans 14 residues. Germline V lookup: CDR1 LGHDT, CDR2 YNNKEL (reference sequence). CDR3 bases: TGTGCCAGCAGCCAAGATAAGCCAGGGGGTAAAGCTTTCTTT. Residues: CASSQDKPGGKAFF.